This T cell receptor (beta chain) emerged from a study of cytomegalovirus exposure and HLA in healthy donors. Broader study findings: Certain sequence variants were highly shared and formed a cluster, and this cluster was likely a sequencing artifact. Accurate predictions that matched the HLA-A and HLA-B alleles of most subjects were reportedly made from TCR beta sequences. Later analysis identified around 15,000 TCR beta sequences associated with HLA alleles, using a false discovery rate threshold of 0.05.

The PCR ran on 60 Vbeta and 13 Jbeta primers. In the study's own analysis: Per a later analysis, the number of unique TCR beta chains was some 75 million, of which about 10 million were shared. Assay used: immunoSEQ multiplex PCR; TCRdb lists only in-frame clones, some missing. The DNA was the basis for D and trimming; V, J and clone size are from that table. The sample consists of 110,000 to 150,000 clones, around 10% of them appearing once. This clone was recorded a few times. What it binds is unknown. J gave up 4 bases and V 6 bases, and 4 bases lay outside the gene matches. The CDR3 sequence is 14 residues long. Looked up from germline, CDR1 is MNHEY and CDR2 is SMNVEV (reference sequence).

The gene calls are TRBV27 and TRBJ1-2; 11 bases agree with TRBD1. The specimen sequenced was PBMCs. The source is a male donor in good health and CMV-seronegative. CDR3 in DNA: TGTGCCAGCAGCAGGACAGGGGGCTCCTATGGCTACACCTTC. Its translation: CASSRTGGSYGYTF.